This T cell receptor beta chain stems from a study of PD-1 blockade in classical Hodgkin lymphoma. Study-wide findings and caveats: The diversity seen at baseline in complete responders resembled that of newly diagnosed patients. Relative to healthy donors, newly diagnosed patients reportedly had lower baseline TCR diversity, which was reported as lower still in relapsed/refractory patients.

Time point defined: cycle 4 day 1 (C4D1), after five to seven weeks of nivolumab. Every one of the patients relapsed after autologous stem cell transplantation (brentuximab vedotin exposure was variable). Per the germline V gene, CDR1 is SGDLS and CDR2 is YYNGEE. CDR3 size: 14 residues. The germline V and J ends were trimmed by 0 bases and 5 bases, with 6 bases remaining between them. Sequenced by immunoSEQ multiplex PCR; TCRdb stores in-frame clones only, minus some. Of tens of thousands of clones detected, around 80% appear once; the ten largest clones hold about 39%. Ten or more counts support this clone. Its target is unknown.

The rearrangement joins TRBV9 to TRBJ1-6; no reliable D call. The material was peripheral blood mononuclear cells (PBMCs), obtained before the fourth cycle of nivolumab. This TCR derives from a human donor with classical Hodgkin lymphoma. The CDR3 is CASSVGLDNSPLHF. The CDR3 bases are TGTGCCAGCAGCGTAGGACTTGATAATTCACCCCTCCACTTT.